This paragraph covers one T cell receptor (beta chain) sequence. Trimming took 4 bases from V and 1 from J, leaving 6 bases between them. The CDR3 has 13 amino acids. Germline V CDR1 and CDR2: SGHRS, YFSETQ. In Seattle, patients joined the study during active infection and were tracked longitudinally. Study processing details: Reference gene primer amplification gave estimated nucleated cell counts. Here immunoSEQ multiplex PCR was the method, and the copy in TCRdb shows in-frame clones only, minus some. That table gives V, J and clone size, and the DNA gave D and trimming. The sample carries 150,000 to 200,000 clones, over 70% recorded once. This sample stems from a study of blood T cell repertoires in COVID-19. Study summary: Acute-phase and convalescent COVID-19 samples originated in the United States, Italy and Spain. Sources were T cells, B-cell-depleted T cells, or PBMCs; the material itself was cDNA or gDNA.

The J gene is TRBJ1-3, the V gene TRBV5-1; a possible D gene is TRBD1 (6 bases). Source material: peripheral blood. The clonotype comes from a woman aged 40 to 49 with COVID-19, enrolled during active disease. Here the CDR3 reads CASSQGSGNTIYF. As DNA, the CDR3 is TGCGCCAGCAGCCAGGGGTCTGGAAACACCATATATTTT.